These T cell receptor beta chains were read from a single sample in a study of blood T cell repertoires in COVID-19. Using immunoSEQ multiplex PCR, the repertoire was profiled, and TCRdb retains in-frame clones only, with some absent. Seen here are 150,000 to 200,000 clones, approximately 85% observed once, and the top ten hold 1% to 1.5%. Material for sequencing was peripheral blood. These receptors were taken from a man aged 55 to 70 who had recovered from COVID-19. Each CDR3 is given with its conserved first and last residue. Each record gives: V gene, D gene, J gene, CDR3 length, clone size, CDR3 DNA, CDR3 protein. The D gene is left open where the match is weak. Only some rows state a clone size, as once, few, many or a class for expanded clones.

TRBV21-1	.	TRBJ1-2	18	.	TGTGCCAGCAGCAAAGACAGGGTGGGATCCTACTGGGGTTCGGGCTACACCTTC	CASSKDRVGSYWGSGYTF
TRBV6-5	TRBD2	TRBJ2-7	15	.	TGTGCCAGCAGTACCCCAGGACTAGGCTCCTACGAGCAGTACTTC	CASSTPGLGSYEQYF
TRBV6-5	.	TRBJ2-7	13	few	TGTGCCACCAGACAGGCTAGCTCCTACGAGCAGTACTTC	CATRQASSYEQYF
TRBV3-1/TRBV3-2	.	TRBJ2-7	15	.	TGTGCCAGCAGCCAGAGCCCCCTGGTCTCCTACGAGCAGTACTTC	CASSQSPLVSYEQYF
TRBV6-5	.	TRBJ1-5	15	.	TGTGCCAGCAGCTCCTCCTACAGGGGCAATCAGCCCCAGCATTTT	CASSSSYRGNQPQHF
TRBV11-2	.	TRBJ1-1	15	.	TGTGCCAGCAGCCCCCCCGCGGGGGCGCAGGCTGAAGCTTTCTTT	CASSPPAGAQAEAFF
TRBV5-1	.	TRBJ2-7	13	.	TGCGCCAGCAGCTTGGTGAGCTCCTACGAGCAGTACTTC	CASSLVSSYEQYF
TRBV9	.	TRBJ1-6	16	.	TGTGCCAGCAGCGTTTTATCGAGCTCCTATAATTCACCCCTCCACTTT	CASSVLSSSYNSPLHF
TRBV3-1/TRBV3-2	TRBD2	TRBJ2-3	15	.	TGTGCCAGCAGCCAAGGGGGACTAGCGGGGGATACGCAGTATTTT	CASSQGGLAGDTQYF
TRBV5-4	.	TRBJ1-6	16	.	TGTGCCACCGAAGAGCGGGCAGGGTACTATAATTCACCCCTCCACTTT	CATEERAGYYNSPLHF
TRBV5-4	.	TRBJ2-1	13	.	TGTGCCAGCAGCCCTCACGACCCGGGGGAGCAGTTCTTC	CASSPHDPGEQFF
TRBV20-1	TRBD2	TRBJ2-1	16	.	TGCAGTGCTAGTGACAGCTTCCGCGGGGGGGCCGGTGAGCAGTTCTTC	CSASDSFRGGAGEQFF
TRBV3-1/TRBV3-2	.	TRBJ1-6	13	.	TGTGCCAGCAGCCAACCAGGGAGGTCACCCCTCCACTTT	CASSQPGRSPLHF
TRBV10-3	.	TRBJ1-3	14	.	TGTGCCATCAGTGATGTGGACAGAAGAAACACCATATATTTT	CAISDVDRRNTIYF
TRBV19	.	TRBJ2-3	12	.	TGTGCCAGTAGTATGGGGGCTGATACGCAGTATTTT	CASSMGADTQYF
TRBV4-1	TRBD2	TRBJ2-1	16	.	TGCGCCAGCAGCCTAAACATGGGGACTACAAGCAATGAGCAGTTCTTC	CASSLNMGTTSNEQFF
TRBV18	.	TRBJ2-2	13	.	TGTGCCAGCTCACCAGTTAGTGCCGGGGAGCTGTTTTTT	CASSPVSAGELFF
TRBV24-1	TRBD2	TRBJ2-3	16	.	TGTGCCACCAGTGATACCACCGGGACTAGCATGGATACGCAGTATTTT	CATSDTTGTSMDTQYF
TRBV7-3	TRBD1	TRBJ2-3	22	.	TGTGCCAGCAGCTTAGTTTCCCCCCGATCGATGATGAGACAGGGCCTCACAGATACGCAGTATTTT	CASSLVSPRSMMRQGLTDTQYF
TRBV24-1	TRBD1	TRBJ2-5	16	.	TGTGCCACCAGTGATCCTAAGACAGGGGGCAGGGAGACCCAGTACTTC	CATSDPKTGGRETQYF
TRBV7-2	.	TRBJ1-1	15	.	TGTGCCAGCAGCTTCTGGGCAGGGGAGAACACTGAAGCTTTCTTT	CASSFWAGENTEAFF
TRBV7-8	.	TRBJ2-3	14	.	TGTGCCAGCAGCTTAGGGAGCCTCACAGATACGCAGTATTTT	CASSLGSLTDTQYF
TRBV3-1/TRBV3-2	.	TRBJ1-4	15	.	TGTGCCAGCAGCCCGGGCGGCAGGGGCAGTGAAAAACTGTTTTTT	CASSPGGRGSEKLFF
TRBV19	.	TRBJ1-2	17	.	TGTGCCAGTAGTATTAAAGGCGGATCAGGGCCTAACTATGGCTACACCTTC	CASSIKGGSGPNYGYTF
TRBV11-1	.	TRBJ2-3	13	.	TGTGCCAGCAGCTTAATCTTTACAGATACGCAGTATTTT	CASSLIFTDTQYF
TRBV12-5	.	TRBJ1-5	14	.	TGTGCTAGTGCCTTGGACAGCAGCAATCAGCCCCAGCATTTT	CASALDSSNQPQHF